A selection of T cell receptor beta chains follows, all from one sample in a study of blood T cell repertoires in COVID-19. Clones were sequenced by immunoSEQ multiplex PCR, and TCRdb holds only the in-frame ones, with some missing. Among some 370,000 clones, around 87% were seen once, and the ten largest hold roughly a tenth. Sequencing was carried out using peripheral blood. Receptors were obtained from a woman aged 25 to 45 with COVID-19, enrolled during active disease. The conserved cysteine and the conserved F or W are not part of the CDR3 here. Fields, in order: J gene, V gene, CDR3 protein.

TRBJ2-3 | TRBV5-1 | ASTSSEDTQY
TRBJ2-7 | TRBV5-1 | ASSLNVEGASSYEQY
TRBJ1-1 | TRBV4-1 | ASSQDGTGNSEAF
TRBJ2-1 | TRBV7-3 | ASSLEGLGDNEQF
TRBJ1-2 | TRBV11-2 | ASSLGFGGAGYGYT
TRBJ2-1 | TRBV6-1 | ASRRQQNEQF
TRBJ1-1 | TRBV11-2 | ASSPPGGWVNTEAF
TRBJ2-5 | TRBV15 | ATSRDKSRGQVKQETQY
TRBJ1-2 | TRBV14 | ASAGWRGIWPGYT
TRBJ2-7 | TRBV6-2/TRBV6-3 | ASRPRVLAGAYEQY
TRBJ1-6 | TRBV19 | ASSRGTPNSPLH
TRBJ2-7 | TRBV19 | ASSPRTSGQFSYEQY
TRBJ2-3 | TRBV7-2 | ASTQSGGLTDTQY
TRBJ1-5 | TRBV28 | ASSSTTGLQH
TRBJ2-1 | TRBV11-2 | ASSSAPGQPLNEQF
TRBJ1-1 | TRBV9 | ASSRGGQGGKNTEAF
TRBJ2-1 | TRBV28 | ASRLRGPRYNEQF
TRBJ1-2 | TRBV28 | ASSVTGGKRYGYT
TRBJ2-3 | TRBV7-8 | ASSPGTSSPADTQY
TRBJ1-1 | TRBV21-1 | ASTPKCRNTEAF